The rows below give T cell receptor beta chains drawn from one sample of a study of T cells in Graves' hyperthyroidism and ophthalmopathy. One entry per CDR3 protein, called by TCRdb with MiXCR from the multiplex PCR reads. Of under 450,000 distinct CDR3 sequences in the sample, roughly 14% were seen once. Specimen: blood. The receptors were gathered from a woman aged 18 to 35 with Graves' hyperthyroidism. The CDR3 runs from the conserved cysteine through the conserved F or W. D genes are given only for firm matches. The size of a clone is reported for some rows only, either as once, few or many, or as a class for expanded clones.

>TRBV2|14|TRBD2|.|TRBJ2-7
CASRLTSGNYEQYF
TGTGCCAGCAGGTTGACTAGCGGGAACTACGAGCAGTACTTC
>TRBV27|15|.|once|TRBJ2-1
CASSLSASNFNEQFF
TGTGCCAGCAGTTTGAGCGCCTCCAATTTCAATGAGCAGTTCTTC
>TRBV10-1|14|.|many|TRBJ2-7
CASSGSGHPYEQYF
TGCGCCAGCAGTGGATCGGGACACCCTTACGAGCAGTACTTC
>TRBV20-1|14|.|few|TRBJ1-6
CSAEGGDSRSPLHF
TGCAGTGCCGAAGGGGGGGATTCAAGGTCACCCCTCCACTTT
>TRBV6-1|17|TRBD2|many|TRBJ2-7
CASRPYLAGISSYEQYF
TGTGCCAGCAGACCTTACTTAGCGGGGATCAGCTCCTACGAGCAGTACTTC
>TRBV12-3/TRBV12-4|17|TRBD2|.|TRBJ2-5
CASSRWTSGRYQETQYF
TGTGCCAGCAGTCGGTGGACTAGCGGCAGGTACCAAGAGACCCAGTACTTC
>TRBV20-1|12|TRBD1|many|TRBJ2-7
CSASDRGYEQYF
TGCAGTGCTAGCGACAGGGGGTACGAGCAGTACTTC
>TRBV4-1|17|.|few|TRBJ1-6
CASSQATRVSENSPLHF
TGCGCCAGCAGCCAAGCAACGAGGGTGAGTGAGAATTCACCCCTCCACTTT
>TRBV20-1|16|.|.|TRBJ2-6
CSASAGLDSGANVLTF
TGCAGTGCTAGTGCAGGGTTAGATTCTGGGGCCAACGTCCTGACTTTC
>TRBV6-4|17|.|many|TRBJ1-5
CASSDSLGGRSNQPQHF
TGTGCCAGCAGTGACTCGTTAGGGGGGCGAAGCAATCAGCCCCAGCATTTT
>TRBV20-1|12|TRBD1|many|TRBJ1-1
CSASMQGGGAFF
TGCAGTGCCAGCATGCAGGGGGGAGGGGCTTTCTTT
>TRBV20-1|14|.|many|TRBJ1-6
CSAPLGRGDSPLHF
TGCAGTGCTCCCCTTGGCAGGGGTGATTCACCCCTCCACTTT
>TRBV7-2|14|.|many|TRBJ2-5
CASIPSGLFVPQYF
TGTGCCAGCATCCCCAGCGGGCTATTCGTGCCCCAGTACTTC
>TRBV14|15|.|.|TRBJ1-2
CASSQVEGFNYGYTF
TGTGCCAGCAGCCAAGTTGAGGGTTTTAACTATGGCTACACCTTC
>TRBV5-6|15|TRBD1|many|TRBJ2-1
CASSWARTGSNEQFF
TGTGCCAGCAGCTGGGCCCGGACAGGGAGCAATGAGCAGTTCTTC
>TRBV2|15|TRBD2|many|TRBJ2-5
CASSASGNWGETQYF
TGTGCCAGCAGTGCAAGCGGGAATTGGGGAGAGACCCAGTACTTC
>TRBV5-1|14|.|many|TRBJ2-5
CASSGSSTQETQYF
TGCGCCAGCAGCGGCAGTTCAACTCAAGAGACCCAGTACTTC
>TRBV20-1|13|.|few|TRBJ2-3
CSARSRETDTQYF
TGCAGTGCTAGGAGCAGGGAGACAGATACGCAGTATTTT
>TRBV10-3|15|.|few|TRBJ1-5
CAISESRDSNQPQHF
TGTGCCATCAGTGAGTCCAGGGATAGCAATCAGCCCCAGCATTTT
>TRBV2|14|.|many|TRBJ2-2
CASKADTNTGELFF
TGTGCCAGCAAGGCGGATACTAACACCGGGGAGCTGTTTTTT
>TRBV19|13|TRBD1|few|TRBJ1-2
CASKGQGLYGYTF
TGTGCCAGTAAGGGACAGGGACTATATGGCTACACCTTC
>TRBV20-1|11|TRBD2|many|TRBJ2-3
CSATGLAGRYF
TGCAGTGCTACTGGACTAGCGGGAAGGTATTTT
>TRBV29-1|16|TRBD1|once|TRBJ1-1
CSVPPGRGRLNTEAFF
TGCAGCGTTCCCCCGGGGAGGGGGCGGTTGAACACTGAAGCTTTCTTT
>TRBV30|11|.|many|TRBJ2-7
CAWSVAREQYF
TGTGCCTGGAGTGTGGCAAGGGAGCAGTACTTC
>TRBV20-1|14|.|many|TRBJ1-4
CSARATAFNEKLFF
TGCAGTGCTAGGGCGACAGCTTTTAATGAAAAACTGTTTTTT
>TRBV6-1|17|.|many|TRBJ2-1
CASSEGIWGGPYNEQFF
TGTGCCAGCAGTGAAGGTATCTGGGGGGGCCCCTACAATGAGCAGTTCTTC
>TRBV28|15|TRBD1|many|TRBJ2-2
CASSRTGANTGELFF
TGTGCCAGCAGCCGGACAGGGGCGAACACCGGGGAGCTGTTTTTT
>TRBV6-1|16|.|.|TRBJ1-3
CAGSVRPGLAGNTIYF
TGTGCCGGCAGTGTCCGGCCGGGATTAGCTGGAAACACCATATATTTT
>TRBV18|16|.|.|TRBJ2-7
CASSQSTGTALGEQYF
TGTGCCAGCTCACAATCAACCGGGACGGCCCTGGGGGAGCAGTACTTC
>TRBV5-5|15|.|.|TRBJ2-5
CASSPPSGVRETQYF
TGTGCCAGCAGCCCGCCATCCGGGGTGAGGGAGACCCAGTACTTC
>TRBV12-3/TRBV12-4|13|.|.|TRBJ1-3
CASRIASGNTIYF
TGTGCCAGCAGGATAGCCTCTGGAAACACCATATATTTT
>TRBV20-1|13|TRBD1|many|TRBJ2-7
CSAGDRAQGEQYF
TGCAGTGCCGGGGACAGGGCTCAGGGCGAGCAGTACTTC
>TRBV2|15|.|many|TRBJ2-1
CASIRGGGVINEQFF
TGTGCCAGCATAAGGGGGGGGGGGGTCATCAATGAGCAGTTCTTC
>TRBV7-8|18|TRBD1|.|TRBJ2-2
CASSLAGDRGLGTGELFF
TGTGCCAGCAGCCTAGCCGGGGACAGGGGGCTGGGCACCGGGGAGCTGTTTTTT
>TRBV5-5|18|TRBD2|once|TRBJ2-3
CASSLSASGGTSTDTQYF
TGTGCCAGCAGCTTGTCTGCTAGCGGGGGGACGAGCACAGATACGCAGTATTTT
>TRBV13|15|TRBD1|many|TRBJ2-3
CASSGGKGAMVTQYF
TGTGCCAGCAGCGGTGGGAAGGGGGCGATGGTTACGCAGTATTTT
>TRBV6-1|16|TRBD2|.|TRBJ2-1
CASSFYGTSGDNEQFF
TGTGCCAGCAGCTTCTACGGGACTAGCGGGGACAATGAGCAGTTCTTC
>TRBV7-9|15|TRBD1|many|TRBJ1-1
CASSLQGGVGTEAFF
TGTGCCAGCAGCTTACAGGGGGGCGTTGGGACTGAAGCTTTCTTT
>TRBV12-5|16|.|many|TRBJ1-5
CASGWGTRGRNQPQHF
TGTGCTAGTGGTTGGGGGACGCGGGGGAGGAATCAGCCCCAGCATTTT
>TRBV5-1|12|.|.|TRBJ2-5
CASSFLQETQYF
TGCGCCAGCAGCTTCCTACAAGAGACCCAGTACTTC
>TRBV11-1|12|.|.|TRBJ2-5
CASSFLGETQHF
TGTGCCAGCAGCTTTCTGGGAGAGACCCAGCACTTC
>TRBV7-2|12|.|many|TRBJ2-1
CASSLPRKGWFF
TGTGCCAGCAGCTTACCCAGAAAAGGGTGGTTCTTC
>TRBV7-3|13|TRBD1|many|TRBJ2-5
CASSLDREETQYF
TGTGCCAGCAGCCTCGACAGGGAGGAGACCCAGTACTTC
>TRBV18|14|.|many|TRBJ2-1
CASSPRQEYNEQFF
TGTGCCAGCTCACCTAGACAGGAATACAATGAGCAGTTCTTC
>TRBV7-8|16|TRBD2|many|TRBJ2-7
CASSTGLAGEKYEQYF
TGTGCCAGCAGCACCGGACTAGCGGGGGAGAAGTACGAGCAGTACTTC
>TRBV7-3|16|.|many|TRBJ2-2
CASSSDIALGTGELFF
TGTGCCAGCAGCTCGGATATAGCTTTGGGGACCGGGGAGCTGTTTTTT
>TRBV28|12|.|many|TRBJ1-4
CASSLGNEKLFF
TGTGCCAGCAGTTTAGGTAATGAAAAACTGTTTTTT